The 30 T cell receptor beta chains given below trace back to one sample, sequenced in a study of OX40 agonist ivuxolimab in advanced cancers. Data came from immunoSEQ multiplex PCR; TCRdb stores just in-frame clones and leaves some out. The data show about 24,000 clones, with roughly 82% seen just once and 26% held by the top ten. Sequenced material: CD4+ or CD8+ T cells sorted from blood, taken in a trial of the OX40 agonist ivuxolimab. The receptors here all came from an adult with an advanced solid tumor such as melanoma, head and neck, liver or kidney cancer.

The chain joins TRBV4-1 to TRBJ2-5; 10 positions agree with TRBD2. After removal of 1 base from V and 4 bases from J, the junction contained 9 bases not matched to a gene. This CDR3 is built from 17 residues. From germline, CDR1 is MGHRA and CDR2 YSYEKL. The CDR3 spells CASSQVKAGGSAETQYF. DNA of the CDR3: TGCGCCAGCAGCCAAGTGAAAGCGGGAGGGTCTGCAGAGACCCAGTACTTC.

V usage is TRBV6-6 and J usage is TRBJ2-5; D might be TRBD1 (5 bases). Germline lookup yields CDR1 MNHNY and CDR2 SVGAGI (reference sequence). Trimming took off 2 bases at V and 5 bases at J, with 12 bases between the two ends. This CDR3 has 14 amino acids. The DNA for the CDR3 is TGTGCCAGCAGTTACGGGGCCCCATCGGAGACCCAGTACTTC. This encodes CASSYGAPSETQYF.

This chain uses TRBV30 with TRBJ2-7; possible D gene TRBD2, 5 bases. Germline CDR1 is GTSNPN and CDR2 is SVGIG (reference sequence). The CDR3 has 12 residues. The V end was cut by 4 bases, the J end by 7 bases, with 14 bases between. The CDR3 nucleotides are TGTGCCTGGACCGACACTAGAGGGGAGCAGTACTTC. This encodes CAWTDTRGEQYF.

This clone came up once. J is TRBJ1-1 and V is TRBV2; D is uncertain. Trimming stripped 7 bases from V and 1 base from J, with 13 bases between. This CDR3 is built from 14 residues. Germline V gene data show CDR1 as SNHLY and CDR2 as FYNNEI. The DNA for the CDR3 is TGTGCCAGCACCAAGGAAACAACGAACACTGAAGCTTTCTTT. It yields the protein CASTKETTNTEAFF.

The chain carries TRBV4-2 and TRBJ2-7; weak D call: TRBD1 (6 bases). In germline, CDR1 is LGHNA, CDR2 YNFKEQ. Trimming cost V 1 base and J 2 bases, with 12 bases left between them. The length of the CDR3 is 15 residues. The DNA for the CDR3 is TGTGCCAGCAGCCAAGGATCGACAGGAGCCTACGAGCAGTACTTC. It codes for CASSQGSTGAYEQYF.

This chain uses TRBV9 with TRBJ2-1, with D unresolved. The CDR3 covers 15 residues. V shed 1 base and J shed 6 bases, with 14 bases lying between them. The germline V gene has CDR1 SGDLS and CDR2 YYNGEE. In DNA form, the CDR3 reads TGTGCCAGCAGCGTAACGGGCAAGGTGGGCAATGAGCAGTTCTTC. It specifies CASSVTGKVGNEQFF.

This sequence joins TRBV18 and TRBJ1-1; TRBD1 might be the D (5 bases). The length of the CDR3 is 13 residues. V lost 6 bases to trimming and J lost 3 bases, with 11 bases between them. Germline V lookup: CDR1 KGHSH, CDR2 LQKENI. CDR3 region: CASSPDSYTEAFF. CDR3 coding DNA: TGTGCCAGCTCTCCAGACAGTTACACTGAAGCTTTCTTT.

CDR3 DNA: TGTGCCAGCAGTGAAGTGGGGGGGGATGGCTACACCTTC. The encoded protein is CASSEVGGDGYTF. The V gene is TRBV2, the J gene TRBJ1-2; weak D call: TRBD1 (5 bases). This CDR3 spans 13 amino acids. V shed 1 base and J shed 6 bases, with 9 bases lying between them. The germline V gene encodes CDR1 SNHLY and CDR2 FYNNEI.

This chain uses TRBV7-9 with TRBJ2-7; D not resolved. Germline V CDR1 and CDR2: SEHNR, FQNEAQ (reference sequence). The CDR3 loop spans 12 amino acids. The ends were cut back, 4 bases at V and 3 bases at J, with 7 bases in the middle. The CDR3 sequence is CASSSDHYEQYF. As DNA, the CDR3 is TGTGCCAGCAGCTCTGACCACTACGAGCAGTACTTC.

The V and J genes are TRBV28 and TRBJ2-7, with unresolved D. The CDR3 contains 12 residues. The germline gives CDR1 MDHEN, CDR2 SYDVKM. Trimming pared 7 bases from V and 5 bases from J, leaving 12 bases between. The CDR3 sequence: CASTPGTDEQYF. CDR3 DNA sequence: TGTGCCAGCACCCCGGGTACAGACGAGCAGTACTTC.

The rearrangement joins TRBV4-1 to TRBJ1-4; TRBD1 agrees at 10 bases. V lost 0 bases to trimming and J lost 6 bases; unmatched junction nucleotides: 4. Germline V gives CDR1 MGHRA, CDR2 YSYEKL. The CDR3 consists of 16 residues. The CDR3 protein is CASSQDYGTGDEKLFF. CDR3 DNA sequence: TGCGCCAGCAGCCAAGATTATGGGACAGGGGATGAAAAACTGTTTTTT.

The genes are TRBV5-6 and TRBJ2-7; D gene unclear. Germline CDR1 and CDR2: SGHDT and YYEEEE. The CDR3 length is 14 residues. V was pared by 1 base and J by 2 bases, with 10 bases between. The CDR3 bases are TGTGCCAGCAGCTTGTGGGGAATTGCCTACGAGCAGTACTTC. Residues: CASSLWGIAYEQYF.

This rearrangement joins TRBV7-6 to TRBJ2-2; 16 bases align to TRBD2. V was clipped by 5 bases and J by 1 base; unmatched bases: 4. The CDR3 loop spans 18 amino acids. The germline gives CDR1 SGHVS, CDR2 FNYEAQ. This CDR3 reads CASSPGLAGGMNTGELFF. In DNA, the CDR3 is TGTGCCAGCAGCCCGGGACTAGCGGGAGGGATGAACACCGGGGAGCTGTTTTTT.

CDR3 nucleotide sequence: TGTGCCAGCAGTGCTACTAGCTCCTACAATGAGCAGTTCTTC. This sequence encodes CASSATSSYNEQFF. This chain connects TRBV6-1 to TRBJ2-1, with D perhaps matching TRBD2 (5 bases). The CDR3 consists of 14 residues. The V end lost 4 bases, the J end lost 0 bases, and 7 bases lay between the germline ends. CDR1 and CDR2 from the germline V gene are MNHNS and SASEGT.

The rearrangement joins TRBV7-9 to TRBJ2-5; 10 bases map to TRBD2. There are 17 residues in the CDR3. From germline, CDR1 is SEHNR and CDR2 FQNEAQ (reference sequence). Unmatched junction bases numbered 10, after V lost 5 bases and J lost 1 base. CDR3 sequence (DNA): TGTGCCAGCAGCCCCAGTTCCGGGACTAGCGCCCAAGAGACCCAGTACTTC. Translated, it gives CASSPSSGTSAQETQYF.

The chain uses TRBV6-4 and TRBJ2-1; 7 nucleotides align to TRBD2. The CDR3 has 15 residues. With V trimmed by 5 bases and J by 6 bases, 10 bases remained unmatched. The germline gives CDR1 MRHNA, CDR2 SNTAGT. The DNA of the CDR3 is TGTGCCAGCAGTAAGCGGGATGGGGACCTCAATGAGCAGTTCTTC. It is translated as CASSKRDGDLNEQFF.

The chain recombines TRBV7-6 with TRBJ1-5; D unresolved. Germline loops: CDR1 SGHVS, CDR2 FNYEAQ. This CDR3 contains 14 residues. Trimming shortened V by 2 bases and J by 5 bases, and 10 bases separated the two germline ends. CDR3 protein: CASSLWPRDQPQHF. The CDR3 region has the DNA TGTGCCAGCAGCTTATGGCCGCGGGATCAGCCCCAGCATTTT.

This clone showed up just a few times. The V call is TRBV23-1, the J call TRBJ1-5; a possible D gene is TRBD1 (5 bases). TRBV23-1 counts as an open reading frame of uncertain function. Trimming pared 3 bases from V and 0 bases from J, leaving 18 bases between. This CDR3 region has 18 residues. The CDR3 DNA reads TGCGCCAGCAGTCAGGAGGCATTGGGGGGATATAGCAATCAGCCCCAGCATTTT. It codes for CASSQEALGGYSNQPQHF.

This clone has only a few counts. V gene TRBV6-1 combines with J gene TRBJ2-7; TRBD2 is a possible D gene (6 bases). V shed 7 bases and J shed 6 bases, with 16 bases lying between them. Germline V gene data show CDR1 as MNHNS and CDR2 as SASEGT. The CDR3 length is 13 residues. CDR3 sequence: CASKGGEASEQYF. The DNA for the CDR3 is TGTGCCAGCAAGGGTGGGGAGGCTAGCGAGCAGTACTTC.

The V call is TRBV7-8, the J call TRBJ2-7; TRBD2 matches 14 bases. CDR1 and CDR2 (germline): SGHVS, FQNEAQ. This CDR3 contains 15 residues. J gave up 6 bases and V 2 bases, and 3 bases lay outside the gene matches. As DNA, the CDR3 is TGTGCCAGCAGCTTACCGGGACTAGCGGGAGTCGAGCAGTACTTC. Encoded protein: CASSLPGLAGVEQYF.

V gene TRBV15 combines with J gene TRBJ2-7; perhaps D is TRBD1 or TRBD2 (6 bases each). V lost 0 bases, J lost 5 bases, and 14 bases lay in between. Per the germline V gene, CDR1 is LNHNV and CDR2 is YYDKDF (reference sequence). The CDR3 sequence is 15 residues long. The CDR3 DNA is TGTGCCACCAGCAGAGATCGGGGGCCTGGCCACGAGCAGTACTTC. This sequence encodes CATSRDRGPGHEQYF.

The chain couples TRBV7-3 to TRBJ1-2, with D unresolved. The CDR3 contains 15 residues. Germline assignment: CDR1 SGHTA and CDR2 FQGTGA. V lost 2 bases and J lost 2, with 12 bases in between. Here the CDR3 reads CASSLEEDANYGYTF. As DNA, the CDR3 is TGTGCCAGCAGCTTAGAGGAGGACGCCAACTATGGCTACACCTTC.

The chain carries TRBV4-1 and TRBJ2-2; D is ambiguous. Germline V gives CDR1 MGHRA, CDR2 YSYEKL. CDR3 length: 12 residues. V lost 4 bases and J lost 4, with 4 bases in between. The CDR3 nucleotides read TGCGCCAGCAGCCTGGGCACCGGGGAGCTGTTTTTT. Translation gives CASSLGTGELFF.

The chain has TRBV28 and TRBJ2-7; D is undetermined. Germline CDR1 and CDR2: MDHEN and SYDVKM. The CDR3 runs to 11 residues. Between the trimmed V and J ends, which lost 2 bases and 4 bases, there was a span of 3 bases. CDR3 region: CASSLIYEQYF. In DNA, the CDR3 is TGTGCCAGCAGTTTAATATACGAGCAGTACTTC. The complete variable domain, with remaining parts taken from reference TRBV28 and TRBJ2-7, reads DVKVTQSSRYLVKRTGEKVFLECVQDMDHENMFWYRQDPGLGLRLIYFSYDVKMKEKGDIPEGYSVSREKKERFSLILESASTNQTSMYLCASSLIYEQYFGPGTRLTVT.

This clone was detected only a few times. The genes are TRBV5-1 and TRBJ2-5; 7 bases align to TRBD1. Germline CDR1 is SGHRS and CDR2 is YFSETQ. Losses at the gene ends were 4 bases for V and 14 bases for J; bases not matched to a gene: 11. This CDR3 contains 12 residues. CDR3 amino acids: CASSPETGESYF. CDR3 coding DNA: TGCGCCAGCAGCCCCGAAACAGGGGAGTCTTACTTC.

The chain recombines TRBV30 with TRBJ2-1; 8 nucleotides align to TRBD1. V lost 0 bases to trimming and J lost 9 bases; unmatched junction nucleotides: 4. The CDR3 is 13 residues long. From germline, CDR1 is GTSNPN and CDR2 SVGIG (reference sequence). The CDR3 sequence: CAWSVGQGGEQFF. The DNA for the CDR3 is TGTGCCTGGAGTGTCGGACAGGGCGGTGAGCAGTTCTTC.

DNA for the CDR3: TGTGCCAGCACCTACCGGGGCCGCAACACCGGGGAGCTGTTTTTT. This encodes CASTYRGRNTGELFF. The gene calls are TRBV7-9 and TRBJ2-2; the D gene could be TRBD1 or TRBD2 (5 bases each). The CDR3 contains 15 residues. The germline V gene has CDR1 SEHNR and CDR2 FQNEAQ (reference sequence). The V and J ends lost 7 bases and 2 bases respectively, with 14 bases between them.

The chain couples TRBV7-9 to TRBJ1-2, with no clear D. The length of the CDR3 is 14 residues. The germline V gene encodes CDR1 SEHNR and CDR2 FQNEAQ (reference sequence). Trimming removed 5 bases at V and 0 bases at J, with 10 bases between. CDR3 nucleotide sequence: TGTGCCAGCAGCCTTGCCCCCACTAACTATGGCTACACCTTC. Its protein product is CASSLAPTNYGYTF.

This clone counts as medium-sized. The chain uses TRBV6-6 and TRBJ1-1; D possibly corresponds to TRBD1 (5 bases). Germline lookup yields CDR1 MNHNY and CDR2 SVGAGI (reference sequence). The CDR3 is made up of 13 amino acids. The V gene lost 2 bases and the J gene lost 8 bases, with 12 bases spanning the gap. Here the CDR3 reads CASSYGGQAEAFF. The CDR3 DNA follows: TGTGCCAGCAGTTACGGGGGTCAGGCGGAAGCTTTCTTT.

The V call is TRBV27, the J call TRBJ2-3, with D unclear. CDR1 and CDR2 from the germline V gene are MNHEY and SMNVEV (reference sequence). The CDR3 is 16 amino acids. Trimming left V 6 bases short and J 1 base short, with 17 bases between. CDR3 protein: CASSQLLSLGTDTQYF. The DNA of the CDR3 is TGTGCCAGCAGCCAATTACTGAGTTTAGGCACAGATACGCAGTATTTT.